A single sample is the source of the 2 T cell receptor beta chains below, sequenced in a study of blood T cell repertoires in COVID-19. Measured with immunoSEQ multiplex PCR; TCRdb has only the in-frame clones, and not every one. The table has some 320,000 clones, about nine tenths seen once. Sequenced: PBMCs or T cells enriched from blood (not recorded which). The receptors here all came from a woman aged 45-65 years who had been exposed to COVID-19.

This clone turned up a few times. V usage is TRBV28 and J usage is TRBJ2-1; TRBD2 agrees at 10 bases. The CDR3 is 16 amino acids. From germline, CDR1 is MDHEN and CDR2 SYDVKM. The ends lost 3 bases at V and 4 bases at J; junction bases unmatched: 6. CDR3 in amino acids: CASSFPSSGGYNEQFF. The CDR3 DNA is TGTGCCAGCAGTTTCCCTTCTAGCGGGGGATACAATGAGCAGTTCTTC.

The rearrangement uses TRBV5-4 and TRBJ1-2, with TRBD1 as a possible D gene (5 bases). From germline, CDR1 is SGHNT and CDR2 YYREEE (reference sequence). The ends were cut back, 4 bases at V and 2 bases at J, with 15 bases in the middle. This CDR3 is built from 15 residues. CDR3: CASSPVGGPNYGYTF. The CDR3 DNA sequence: TGTGCCAGCAGCCCGGTCGGGGGACCCAACTATGGCTACACCTTC.